A single sample gave rise to the 21 T cell receptor beta chains below, sequenced in a study of follicular helper T cells after annual influenza vaccination. Clones were read by immunoSEQ multiplex PCR, and TCRdb kept only the in-frame ones, dropping some. The data hold 6,500 to 8,000 clones, with over 75% observed a single time. Described time point: 2015-2016 season, 7 days after influenza vaccination. Sample: CXCR5+ CD38- circulating T follicular helper cells from blood, taken 7 days after influenza vaccination. The subset here: circulating Tfh, non-naive CD4+CXCR5+PD-1+ (ICOS+CD38+ or ICOS-CD38-). Receptors were obtained from an adult who received the influenza vaccine.

The CDR3 spells CASKGAGGITEQYF. DNA of the CDR3: TGTGCCAGCAAAGGGGCAGGTGGGATTACCGAGCAGTACTTC. The rearrangement uses TRBV6-6 and TRBJ2-7; D possibly corresponds to TRBD1 (5 bases). The CDR3 is 14 residues long. Germline CDR1 MNHNY, CDR2 SVGAGI (reference sequence). V dropped 7 bases and J dropped 6 bases, with 19 bases sitting between them.

This clone turned up a few times. The chain carries TRBV6-1 and TRBJ2-7; 7 bases line up with TRBD2. The V gene's germline CDR1 is MNHNS and CDR2 SASEGT. The CDR3 sequence is 13 residues long. With 8 bases clipped from V and 2 bases from J, the junction kept 6 bases outside the gene matches. CDR3 in amino acids: CASGRGSAYEQYF. The DNA of the CDR3 is TGTGCCAGCGGGAGGGGAAGCGCCTACGAGCAGTACTTC.

The chain joins TRBV15 to TRBJ1-4; the D gene is possibly TRBD1 (5 bases). This CDR3 spans 14 amino acids. The V end lost 2 bases, the J end lost 6 bases, and 10 bases lay between the germline ends. Germline loops: CDR1 LNHNV, CDR2 YYDKDF (reference sequence). This CDR3 is CATSRRVGDEKLFF. For the CDR3, the DNA is TGTGCCACCAGCAGAAGGGTAGGGGATGAAAAACTGTTTTTT.

Here the CDR3 reads CASSRVDEQYF. Written as DNA, the CDR3 is TGTGCCAGCAGTAGGGTAGACGAGCAGTACTTC. The rearrangement uses TRBV6-4 and TRBJ2-7; D is uncertain. The CDR3 length is 11 residues. The germline V gene encodes CDR1 MRHNA and CDR2 SNTAGT. V shed 5 bases and J shed 5 bases, with 7 bases lying between them.

The rearrangement uses TRBV15 and TRBJ2-1; 7 nucleotides align to TRBD2. V shed 1 base and J 7 bases; nucleotides not matched to a gene: 10. The CDR3 extends over 16 amino acids. CDR1 is LNHNV, CDR2 YYDKDF, per germline (reference sequence). The CDR3 DNA sequence: TGTGCCACCAGCAGAGGCACAGCGGGGTCAAGGAATGAGCAGTTCTTC. This gives the protein CATSRGTAGSRNEQFF.

The DNA for the CDR3 is TGTGCCAGCAGCCAATTGGGAAGCAGCTCCTACAATGAGCAGTTCTTC. Encoded protein: CASSQLGSSSYNEQFF. This chain connects TRBV14 to TRBJ2-1, with unresolved D. V was trimmed by 2 bases and J by 0 bases, leaving 11 bases between them. This CDR3 contains 16 residues. CDR1 is SGHDN, CDR2 FVKESK, per germline.

V is TRBV29-1 and J is TRBJ2-3; D remains unclear. Germline CDR1 reads SQVTM; CDR2 reads ANQGSEA. The germline V and J ends were trimmed by 2 bases and 1 base, with 10 bases remaining between them. CDR3 length equals 14 residues. CDR3 amino acids: CSVEHSFGTDTQYF. The CDR3 region has the DNA TGCAGCGTTGAACACAGCTTCGGCACAGATACGCAGTATTTT.

The chain combines TRBV7-9 with TRBJ2-5, with D unclear. V was shortened by 0 bases and J by 4 bases, with 3 bases between the two germline ends. The CDR3 is 12 residues long. Germline-derived CDR1 and CDR2 are SEHNR and FQNEAQ (reference sequence). Here the CDR3 DNA reads TGTGCCAGCAGCTTAGCAGGAGAGACCCAGTACTTC. Encoded protein: CASSLAGETQYF.

This clone occurred once. The chain uses TRBV15 and TRBJ1-2, with D perhaps matching TRBD1 (5 bases). Between the trimmed V and J ends, which lost 0 bases and 8 bases, there was a span of 19 bases. The CDR3 has 16 amino acids. Germline lookup yields CDR1 LNHNV and CDR2 YYDKDF (reference sequence). CDR3 in amino acids: CATSRDPRGGRSGYTF. DNA for the CDR3: TGTGCCACCAGCAGAGATCCCCGGGGGGGACGCTCGGGCTACACCTTC.

The chain couples TRBV6-1 to TRBJ2-5; D unresolved. The CDR3 loop spans 13 amino acids. Germline V gene data show CDR1 as MNHNS and CDR2 as SASEGT. V was trimmed by 3 bases and J by 4 bases, leaving 9 bases between them. The CDR3 reads CASSDGNTETQYF. The DNA of the CDR3 is TGTGCCAGCAGTGATGGGAACACAGAGACCCAGTACTTC.

V gene TRBV28 combines with J gene TRBJ2-1; 8 nucleotides align to TRBD2. The CDR3 runs 15 residues. The germline V gene has CDR1 MDHEN and CDR2 SYDVKM. Trimming at V came to 4 bases and at J to 7 bases, leaving 9 bases not matched to a gene. The CDR3 loop is CASSSGGVAANEQFF. The CDR3 DNA is TGTGCCAGCAGTTCGGGGGGGGTAGCCGCAAATGAGCAGTTCTTC.

The table lists this clone with a count of one. The junction shows a germline mismatch at one end, possibly a read error. The rearrangement uses TRBV7-7 and TRBJ2-7; TRBD2 matches 10 bases. This CDR3 region has 13 residues. Germline CDR1 is SSHAT and CDR2 is FNYEAQ (reference sequence). The CDR3 spells CASSLAGGYEQYF. The CDR3 coding sequence is TGTGCTAGCAGCTTAGCGGGGGGCTACGAGCAGTACTTC.

The gene calls are TRBV11-2 and TRBJ2-3; D might be TRBD2 (5 bases). The CDR3 extends over 15 amino acids. V was trimmed by 5 bases and J by 1 base, leaving 13 bases between them. The V gene's germline CDR1 is SGHAT and CDR2 FQNNGV. The CDR3 nucleotides are TGTGCCAGCAGCCAGAAGGGCGGGCGCACAGATACGCAGTATTTT. Translated: CASSQKGGRTDTQYF.

The genes are TRBV28 and TRBJ1-4, with D hard to call. Germline V gene data show CDR1 as MDHEN and CDR2 as SYDVKM. The CDR3 has 14 residues. Deletions cut 5 bases from V and 6 bases from J, with 13 bases between. The chain's CDR3 is CASSMGGWDEKLFF. The CDR3 DNA reads as TGTGCCAGCAGTATGGGAGGGTGGGATGAAAAACTGTTTTTT.

V and J are TRBV19 and TRBJ2-3; either TRBD1 or TRBD2 may supply D (5 bases each). V gave up 8 bases and J gave up 6 bases, with 21 bases separating them. Germline V gene sequence: CDR1 LNHDA, CDR2 SQIVND (reference sequence). The CDR3 spans 15 residues. This chain's CDR3 is CASCGSSKGDDTQYF. CDR3 coding DNA: TGTGCCAGTTGTGGTTCATCGAAAGGGGACGATACGCAGTATTTT. Variable domain in full (rest from reference TRBV19 and TRBJ2-3): DGGITQSPKYLFRKEGQNVTLSCEQNLNHDAMYWYRQDPGQGLRLIYYSQIVNDFQKGDIAEGYSVSREKKESFPLTVTSAQKNPTAFYLCASCGSSKGDDTQYFGPGTRLTVL.

This clone was observed once. This chain joins TRBV29-1 and TRBJ2-7; the D is unclear. Germline assignment: CDR1 SQVTM and CDR2 ANQGSEA. Trimming took 0 bases from V and 6 from J, leaving 15 bases between them. This CDR3 is built from 14 residues. The CDR3 sequence: CSVEDARRRGEQYF. For the CDR3, the DNA is TGCAGCGTTGAAGATGCGAGGCGGCGCGGCGAGCAGTACTTC.

The chain couples TRBV6-6 to TRBJ2-1, with TRBD2 matching 8 bases. There are 15 residues in the CDR3. Germline CDR1 and CDR2: MNHNY and SVGAGI (reference sequence). The junction had 10 bases not matched to a gene; V was cut back by 5 bases and J by 7 bases. The CDR3 protein is CASSPKGLGLNEQFF. The CDR3 DNA reads TGTGCCAGCAGTCCGAAGGGACTAGGGCTGAATGAGCAGTTCTTC.

The V gene is TRBV29-1, the J gene TRBJ2-1; TRBD1 might be the D (5 bases). The CDR3 contains 15 residues. Per germline, CDR1 SQVTM and CDR2 ANQGSEA. V lost 6 bases, J lost 2 bases, and 17 bases lay in between. The CDR3 DNA sequence: TGCAGCGTGGCGAGGACACCCGGCACCTACAATGAGCAGTTCTTC. This translates into CSVARTPGTYNEQFF.

This chain joins TRBV30 and TRBJ2-1; TRBD2 aligns across 8 bases. The CDR3 extends over 17 amino acids. The germline CDR1 and CDR2 sequences are GTSNPN and SVGIG (reference sequence). V was clipped by 5 bases and J by 1 base; unmatched bases: 13. Here the CDR3 reads CAWPKTTREESYNEQFF. The CDR3, as DNA: TGTGCCTGGCCTAAGACTACGCGGGAGGAATCCTACAATGAGCAGTTCTTC. Combining the CDR3 with reference TRBV30 and TRBJ2-1 gives the whole variable domain SQTIHQWPATLVQPVGSPLSLECTVEGTSNPNLYWYRQAAGRGLQLLFYSVGIGQISSEVPQNLSASRPQDRQFILSSKKLLLSDSGFYLCAWPKTTREESYNEQFFGPGTRLTVL.

This clone was found once. The V gene is TRBV5-1, the J gene TRBJ2-7, with no clear D. Germline V gene data show CDR1 as SGHRS and CDR2 as YFSETQ. V was shortened by 0 bases and J by 0 bases, with 7 bases between the two germline ends. The CDR3 sequence is 14 residues long. The CDR3 region has the DNA TGCGCCAGCAGCTTGGAGGTCTACTCCTACGAGCAGTACTTC. Its protein is CASSLEVYSYEQYF.

V usage is TRBV6-4 and J usage is TRBJ2-3; 7 bases match TRBD2. The V gene end was trimmed by 2 bases and the J gene end by 4 bases; junction bases not matched to a gene: 6. Germline-derived CDR1 and CDR2 are MRHNA and SNTAGT. This CDR3 has 15 residues. Here the CDR3 DNA reads TGTGCCAGCAGTGACGGGACTAAAGGGGCAGATACGCAGTATTTT. This sequence encodes CASSDGTKGADTQYF.